Included here is one T cell receptor (beta chain) sequence, with context. These data come from a study of somatic mutations in cytotoxic T cells in rheumatoid arthritis. About the research overall: Blood samples of 30 to 35 ml were drawn from patients (in EDTA) right after diagnosis and before any treatment. Nearly 100% purity was obtained when some V beta antibody-stained T-cell populations were flow-sorted; these included V beta1+ cells sequenced for TCRB.

Clones were sequenced by immunoSEQ multiplex PCR, and TCRdb holds only the in-frame ones, with some missing. The sample has 2,000 to 3,000 clones; around 83% are singletons. Positive magnetic bead selection isolated CD4+ and CD8+ cells, and flow cytometry checked purity. The germline V gene encodes CDR1 SGHVS and CDR2 FNYEAQ. Deletions cut 4 bases from V and 0 bases from J, with 15 bases between. This CDR3 has 16 residues. Material: CD8+ T cells sorted from blood. V and J are TRBV7-6 and TRBJ2-5, with TRBD1 as a possible D gene (6 bases). The sequence was collected from a man between 60 and 75 years old with rheumatoid arthritis. CDR3 amino acids: CASSSRGNRDQETQYF. CDR3 DNA: TGTGCCAGCAGCTCAAGAGGGAACAGGGACCAAGAGACCCAGTACTTC.